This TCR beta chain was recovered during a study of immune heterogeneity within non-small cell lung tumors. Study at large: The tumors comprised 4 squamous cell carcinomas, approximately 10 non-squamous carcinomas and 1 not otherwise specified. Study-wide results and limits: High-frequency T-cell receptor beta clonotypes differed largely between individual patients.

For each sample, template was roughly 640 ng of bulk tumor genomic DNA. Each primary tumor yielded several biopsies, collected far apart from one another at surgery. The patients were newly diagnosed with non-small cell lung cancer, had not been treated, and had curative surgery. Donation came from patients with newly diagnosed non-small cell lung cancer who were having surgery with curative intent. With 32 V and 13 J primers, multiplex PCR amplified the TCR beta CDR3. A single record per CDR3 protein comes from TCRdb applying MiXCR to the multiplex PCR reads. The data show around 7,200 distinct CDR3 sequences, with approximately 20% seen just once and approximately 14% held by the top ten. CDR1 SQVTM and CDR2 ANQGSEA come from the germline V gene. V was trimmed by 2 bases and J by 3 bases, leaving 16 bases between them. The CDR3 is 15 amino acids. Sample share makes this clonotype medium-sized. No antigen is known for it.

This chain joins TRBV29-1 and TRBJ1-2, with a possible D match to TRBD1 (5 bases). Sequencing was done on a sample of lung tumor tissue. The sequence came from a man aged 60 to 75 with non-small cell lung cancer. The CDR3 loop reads CSVEPVYRQDYGYTF. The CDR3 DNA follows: TGCAGCGTTGAACCGGTGTACAGGCAGGACTATGGCTACACCTTC.